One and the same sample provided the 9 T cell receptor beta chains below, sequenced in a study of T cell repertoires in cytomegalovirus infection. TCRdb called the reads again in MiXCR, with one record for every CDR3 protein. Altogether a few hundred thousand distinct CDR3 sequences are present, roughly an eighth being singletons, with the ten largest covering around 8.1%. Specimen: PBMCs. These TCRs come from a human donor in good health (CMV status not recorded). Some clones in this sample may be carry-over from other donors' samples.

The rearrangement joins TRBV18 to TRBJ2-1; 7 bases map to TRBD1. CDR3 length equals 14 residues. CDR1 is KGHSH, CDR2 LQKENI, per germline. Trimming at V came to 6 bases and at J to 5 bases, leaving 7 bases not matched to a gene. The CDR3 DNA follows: TGTGCCAGCTCTCCGGGACAGAAAAACAATGAGCAGTTCTTC. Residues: CASSPGQKNNEQFF.

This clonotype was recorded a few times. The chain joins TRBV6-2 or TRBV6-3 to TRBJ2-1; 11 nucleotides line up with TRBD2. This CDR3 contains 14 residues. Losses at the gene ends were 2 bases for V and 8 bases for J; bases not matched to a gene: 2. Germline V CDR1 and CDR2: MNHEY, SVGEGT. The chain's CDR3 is CASSYTSGSYEQFF. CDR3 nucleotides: TGTGCCAGCAGTTACACTAGCGGGAGTTATGAGCAGTTCTTC.

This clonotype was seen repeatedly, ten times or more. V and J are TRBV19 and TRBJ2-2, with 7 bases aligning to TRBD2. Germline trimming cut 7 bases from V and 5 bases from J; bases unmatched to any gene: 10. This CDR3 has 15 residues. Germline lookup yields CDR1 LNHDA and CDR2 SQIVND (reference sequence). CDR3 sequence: CASIGGSEWTGELFF. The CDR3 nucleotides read TGTGCCAGTATCGGCGGGAGCGAATGGACCGGGGAGCTGTTTTTT. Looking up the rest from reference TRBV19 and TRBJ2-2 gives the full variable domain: DGGITQSPKYLFRKEGQNVTLSCEQNLNHDAMYWYRQDPGQGLRLIYYSQIVNDFQKGDIAEGYSVSREKKESFPLTVTSAQKNPTAFYLCASIGGSEWTGELFFGEGSRLTVL.

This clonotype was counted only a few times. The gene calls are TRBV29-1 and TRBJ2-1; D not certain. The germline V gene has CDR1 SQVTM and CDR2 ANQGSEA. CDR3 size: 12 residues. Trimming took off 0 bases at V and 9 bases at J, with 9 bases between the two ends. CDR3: CSVEDGFSEQFF. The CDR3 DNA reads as TGCAGCGTTGAAGATGGGTTTAGTGAGCAGTTCTTC.

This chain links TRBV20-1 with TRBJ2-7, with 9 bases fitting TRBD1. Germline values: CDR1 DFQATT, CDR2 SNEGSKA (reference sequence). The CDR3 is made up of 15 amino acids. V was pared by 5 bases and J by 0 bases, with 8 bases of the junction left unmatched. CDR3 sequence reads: CSAFRTGASSYEQYF. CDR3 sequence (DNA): TGCAGTGCTTTCCGGACAGGGGCCAGCTCCTACGAGCAGTACTTC.

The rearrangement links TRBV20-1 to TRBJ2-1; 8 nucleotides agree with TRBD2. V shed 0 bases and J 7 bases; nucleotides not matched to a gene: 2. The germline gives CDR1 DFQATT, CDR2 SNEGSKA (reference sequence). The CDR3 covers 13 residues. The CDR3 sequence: CSARDPGGNEQFF. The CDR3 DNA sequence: TGCAGTGCTAGAGATCCGGGGGGGAATGAGCAGTTCTTC.

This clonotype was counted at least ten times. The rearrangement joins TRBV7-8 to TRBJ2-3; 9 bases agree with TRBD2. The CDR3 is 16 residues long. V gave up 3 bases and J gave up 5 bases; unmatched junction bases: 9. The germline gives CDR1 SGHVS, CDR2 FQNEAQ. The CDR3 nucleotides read TGTGCCAGCAGCTTGATGGGCGGGAGGGCCGGAGATACGCAGTATTTT. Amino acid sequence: CASSLMGGRAGDTQYF. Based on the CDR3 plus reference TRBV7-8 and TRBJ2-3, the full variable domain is GAGVSQSPRYKVAKRGQDVALRCDPISGHVSLFWYQQALGQGPEFLTYFQNEAQLDKSGLPSDRFFAERPEGSVSTLKIQRTQQEDSAVYLCASSLMGGRAGDTQYFGPGTRLTVL.

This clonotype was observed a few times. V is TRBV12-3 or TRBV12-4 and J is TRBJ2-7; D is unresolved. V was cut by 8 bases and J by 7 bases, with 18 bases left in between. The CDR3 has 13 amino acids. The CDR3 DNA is TGTGCCAGCGGTGTATGGGTCGATGAGGAGCAGTACTTC. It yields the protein CASGVWVDEEQYF.

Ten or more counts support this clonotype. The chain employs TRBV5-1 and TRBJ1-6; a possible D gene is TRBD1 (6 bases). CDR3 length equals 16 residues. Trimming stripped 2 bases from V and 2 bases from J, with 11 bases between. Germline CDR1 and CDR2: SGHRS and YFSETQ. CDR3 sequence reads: CASSLQGGAYNSPLHF. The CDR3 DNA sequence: TGCGCCAGCAGCTTACAGGGAGGCGCCTATAATTCACCCCTCCACTTT.